This T cell receptor (beta chain) was recovered during a study of T cell changes during pregnancy in multiple sclerosis. Profiled with immunoSEQ multiplex PCR; TCRdb holds only in-frame clones, not every one. The sample shows 25,000 to 35,000 clones, about 89% of them seen only once. V lost 5 bases to trimming and J lost 6 bases; unmatched junction nucleotides: 7. The germline CDR1 and CDR2 sequences are LNHDA and SQIVND (reference sequence). The CDR3 sequence is 15 residues long. The receptor's source is a female donor with multiple sclerosis, enrolled in a pregnancy study. V is TRBV19 and J is TRBJ2-1, with TRBD2 matching 10 bases. Sample: CD8+ T cells from peripheral blood mononuclear cells, taken in the second trimester of pregnancy. CDR3 nucleotides: TGTGCCAGTAGTCTGGTAGCGGGGGGTTTCAATGAGCAGTTCTTC. This encodes CASSLVAGGFNEQFF.